Following are 9 T cell receptor beta chains from one sample sequenced in a study of CD8+ T cells in alopecia areata. Treatment noted: oral pan-JAK inhibitor, 5-10 mg twice daily. Extraction and reverse transcription of RNA yielded cDNA as the sequencing template. Produced via immunoSEQ multiplex PCR; TCRdb's table is partial and in-frame only. The sample carries 110,000 to 150,000 clones, 65% to 90% recorded once. The sample in question was CD8+ T cells sorted from blood, obtained at week 4, from a patient treated with tofacitinib. The source of these receptors is a human donor with alopecia areata.

The CDR3 DNA reads TGCGCCAGCAGCCAATTCATACGGGGTAACGTAGGCTACGAGCAGTACTTC. This translates into CASSQFIRGNVGYEQYF. This chain links TRBV4-1 with TRBJ2-7; a weak D match, TRBD2 (5 bases). Per the germline V gene, CDR1 is MGHRA and CDR2 is YSYEKL. The V gene lost 2 bases and the J gene lost 3 bases, with 20 bases spanning the gap. The CDR3 totals 17 residues.

This clone was detected a few times. The chain uses TRBV5-1 and TRBJ2-1; tentative D call: TRBD2 (6 bases). Germline lookup yields CDR1 SGHRS and CDR2 YFSETQ. There are 16 residues in the CDR3. V shed 2 bases and J shed 8 bases, with 20 bases lying between them. CDR3 region: CASSFSAGPPGDEQFF. The CDR3, as DNA: TGCGCCAGCAGCTTCTCGGCGGGGCCGCCCGGCGATGAGCAGTTCTTC.

This rearrangement joins TRBV7-9 to TRBJ1-2; possible D gene TRBD1, 5 bases. The germline V gene has CDR1 SEHNR and CDR2 FQNEAQ (reference sequence). The V and J ends lost 4 bases and 8 bases respectively, with 17 bases between them. This CDR3 has 14 residues. In DNA, the CDR3 is TGTGCCAGCAGCTCGGTCTCCCGGGGCAAGGGCTACACCTTC. As protein: CASSSVSRGKGYTF. Full variable domain (missing parts from reference TRBV7-9 and TRBJ1-2): DTGVSQNPRHKITKRGQNVTFRCDPISEHNRLYWYRQTLGQGPEFLTYFQNEAQLEKSRLLSDRFSAERPKGSFSTLEIQRTEQGDSAMYLCASSSVSRGKGYTFGSGTRLTVV.

Turning to this clone: Other DNA sequences in this sample translate to the same CDR3. V and J are TRBV7-6 and TRBJ2-7, with 11 positions matching TRBD1. Unmatched junction bases numbered 5, after V lost 1 base and J lost 3 bases. The CDR3 sequence is 16 residues long. Germline V gene data show CDR1 as SGHVS and CDR2 as FNYEAQ. CDR3 nucleotide sequence: TGTGCCAGCAGCTTAGGGAGGACAGGGGGCGACTACGAGCAGTACTTC. Its translation is CASSLGRTGGDYEQYF.

This chain links TRBV4-3 with TRBJ2-5; D tentatively reads TRBD1 or TRBD2 (5 bases each). The V gene's germline CDR1 is LGHNA and CDR2 YSLEER. With 0 bases removed from V and 1 base from J, the gap between germline ends came to 9 bases. The CDR3 has 15 amino acids. The CDR3: CASSQDGTSQETQYF. The CDR3 nucleotides read TGCGCCAGCAGCCAAGACGGGACGAGCCAAGAGACCCAGTACTTC.

This clone was seen a single time. J is TRBJ2-3 and V is TRBV7-9; possibly TRBD1 for D (5 bases). Trimming stripped 3 bases from V and 1 base from J, with 11 bases between. CDR1 and CDR2 (germline): SEHNR, FQNEAQ (reference sequence). The CDR3 loop spans 15 amino acids. In DNA, the CDR3 is TGTGCCAGCAGCTTTCCTGGGGCCCGCACAGATACGCAGTATTTT. It specifies CASSFPGARTDTQYF.

The chain has TRBV19 and TRBJ1-1, with a weak D call TRBD1 (5 bases). Germline V gives CDR1 LNHDA, CDR2 SQIVND (reference sequence). Between the trimmed V and J ends, which lost 7 bases and 4 bases, there was a span of 13 bases. This CDR3 contains 13 residues. As DNA, the CDR3 is TGTGCCAGTATACCAGGGAGGTCCACTGAAGCTTTCTTT. This encodes CASIPGRSTEAFF.

The rearrangement uses TRBV7-2 and TRBJ2-5; D call uncertain. The CDR3 sequence is 15 residues long. Between the trimmed V and J ends, which lost 1 base and 2 bases, there was a span of 11 bases. The germline V gene has CDR1 SGHTA and CDR2 FQGNSA. The CDR3 region has the DNA TGTGCCAGCAGCTTAGTGGTCTTTTCACAAGAGACCCAGTACTTC. Protein: CASSLVVFSQETQYF.

V usage is TRBV11-2 and J usage is TRBJ2-5, with no clear D. This CDR3 has 14 amino acids. Germline V gene sequence: CDR1 SGHAT, CDR2 FQNNGV. The germline V and J ends were trimmed by 1 base and 4 bases, with 10 bases remaining between them. The CDR3 protein is CASSLVVALETQYF. The CDR3 DNA sequence: TGTGCCAGCAGCTTAGTCGTTGCGTTAGAGACCCAGTACTTC.